This T cell receptor (beta chain) was sequenced during a study of long-term antiretroviral therapy in people with HIV. Overall study findings and caveats: Controls had broader CDR3 length ranges than HIV repertoires did. Adherence to ART, viral resistance and therapy changes lacked any data.

Trimming removed 3 bases from V and 1 base from J, with 6 bases in between. Germline loops: CDR1 WSHSY, CDR2 SAAADI. This CDR3 has 13 residues. The assay, immunoSEQ v3.0, was run at survey level. Sequenced by immunoSEQ multiplex PCR; TCRdb stores in-frame clones only, minus some. This table has 21,000 or so clones, around nine tenths appearing once. Remarks on this clone: Antigen specificity is unknown.

The receptor comes from a man aged 55 to 70 with HIV. The J gene is TRBJ1-1, the V gene TRBV10-2; D unresolved. The sequencing used unsorted PBMCs, collected 2.3 years after starting antiretroviral therapy. The CDR3 DNA reads as TGCGCCAGCAGTGAAGTACCGAACACTGAAGCTTTCTTT. Translation gives CASSEVPNTEAFF.